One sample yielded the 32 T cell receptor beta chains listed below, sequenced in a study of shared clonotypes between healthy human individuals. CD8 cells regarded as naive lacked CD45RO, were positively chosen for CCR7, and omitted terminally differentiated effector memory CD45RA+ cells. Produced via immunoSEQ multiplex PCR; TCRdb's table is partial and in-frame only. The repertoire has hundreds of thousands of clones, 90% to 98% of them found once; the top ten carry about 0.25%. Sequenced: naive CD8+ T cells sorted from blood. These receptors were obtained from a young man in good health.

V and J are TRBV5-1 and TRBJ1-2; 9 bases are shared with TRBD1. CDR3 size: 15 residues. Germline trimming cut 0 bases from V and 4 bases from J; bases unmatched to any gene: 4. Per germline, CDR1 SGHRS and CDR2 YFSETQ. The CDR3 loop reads CASSLEQGARYGYTF. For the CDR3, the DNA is TGCGCCAGCAGCTTGGAACAGGGGGCCCGCTATGGCTACACCTTC.

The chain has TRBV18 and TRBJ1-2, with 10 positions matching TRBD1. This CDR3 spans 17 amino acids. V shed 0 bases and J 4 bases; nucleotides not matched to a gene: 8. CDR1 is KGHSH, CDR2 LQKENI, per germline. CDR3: CASSPPETGGFFYGYTF. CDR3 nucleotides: TGTGCCAGCTCACCACCCGAGACAGGGGGCTTTTTCTATGGCTACACCTTC.

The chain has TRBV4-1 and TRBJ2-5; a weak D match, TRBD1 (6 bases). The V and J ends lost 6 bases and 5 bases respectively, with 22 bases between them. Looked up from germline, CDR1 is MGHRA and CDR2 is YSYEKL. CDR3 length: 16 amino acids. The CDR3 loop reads CASSPFAGTTGETQYF. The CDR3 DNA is TGCGCCAGCAGTCCTTTTGCCGGGACAACTGGGGAGACCCAGTACTTC.

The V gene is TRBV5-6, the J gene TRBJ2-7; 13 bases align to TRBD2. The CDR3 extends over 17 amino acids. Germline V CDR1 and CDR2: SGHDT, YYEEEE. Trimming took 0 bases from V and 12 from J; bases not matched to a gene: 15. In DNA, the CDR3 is TGTGCCAGCAGCTTGGGGGGAACCGGGACTAGCGGGGTCGATAGGTACTTC. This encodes CASSLGGTGTSGVDRYF.

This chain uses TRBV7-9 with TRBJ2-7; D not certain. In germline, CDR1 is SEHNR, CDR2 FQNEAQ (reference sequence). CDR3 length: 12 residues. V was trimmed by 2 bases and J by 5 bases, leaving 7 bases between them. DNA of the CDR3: TGTGCCAGCAGCTTATTGTCTAACGAGCAGTACTTC. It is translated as CASSLLSNEQYF.

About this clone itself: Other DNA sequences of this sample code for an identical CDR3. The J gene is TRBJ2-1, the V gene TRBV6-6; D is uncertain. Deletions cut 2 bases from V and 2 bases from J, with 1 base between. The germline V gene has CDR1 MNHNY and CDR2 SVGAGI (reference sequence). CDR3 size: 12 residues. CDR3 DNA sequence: TGTGCCAGCAGTTACACCTACAATGAGCAGTTCTTC. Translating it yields CASSYTYNEQFF.

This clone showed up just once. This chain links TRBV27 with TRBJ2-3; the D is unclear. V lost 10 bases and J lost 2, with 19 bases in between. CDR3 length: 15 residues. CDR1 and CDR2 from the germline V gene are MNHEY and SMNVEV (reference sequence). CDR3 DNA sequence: TGTGCCACCCGATATTGGGCAGAGAACACAGATACGCAGTATTTT. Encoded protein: CATRYWAENTDTQYF.

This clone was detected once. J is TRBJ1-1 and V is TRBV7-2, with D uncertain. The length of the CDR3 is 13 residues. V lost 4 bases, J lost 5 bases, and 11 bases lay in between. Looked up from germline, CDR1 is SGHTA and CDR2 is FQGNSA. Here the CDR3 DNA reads TGTGCCAGCAGCTCCACCTGGGTGACTGAAGCTTTCTTT. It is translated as CASSSTWVTEAFF.

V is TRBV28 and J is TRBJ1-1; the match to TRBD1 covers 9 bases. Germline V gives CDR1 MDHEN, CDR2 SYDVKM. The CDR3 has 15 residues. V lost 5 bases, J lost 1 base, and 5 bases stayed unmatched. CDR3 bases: TGTGCCAGCAGTCGATGGACAGGGGCGAACACTGAAGCTTTCTTT. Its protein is CASSRWTGANTEAFF.

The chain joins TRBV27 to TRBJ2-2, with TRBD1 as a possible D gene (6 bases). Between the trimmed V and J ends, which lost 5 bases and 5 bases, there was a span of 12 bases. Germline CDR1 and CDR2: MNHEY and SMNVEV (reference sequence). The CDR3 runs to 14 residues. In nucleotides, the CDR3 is TGTGCCAGCAGTAAACCGACAGGAACCGGGGAGCTGTTTTTT. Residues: CASSKPTGTGELFF.

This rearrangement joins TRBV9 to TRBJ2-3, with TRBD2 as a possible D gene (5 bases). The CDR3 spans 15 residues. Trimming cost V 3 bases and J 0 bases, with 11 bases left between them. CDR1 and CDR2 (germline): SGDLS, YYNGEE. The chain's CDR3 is CASSAYGVSTDTQYF. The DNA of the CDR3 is TGTGCCAGCAGCGCGTACGGGGTGAGCACAGATACGCAGTATTTT. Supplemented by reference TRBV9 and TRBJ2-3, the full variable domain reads DSGVTQTPKHLITATGQRVTLRCSPRSGDLSVYWYQQSLDQGLQFLIQYYNGEERAKGNILERFSAQQFPDLHSELNLSSLELGDSALYFCASSAYGVSTDTQYFGPGTRLTVL.

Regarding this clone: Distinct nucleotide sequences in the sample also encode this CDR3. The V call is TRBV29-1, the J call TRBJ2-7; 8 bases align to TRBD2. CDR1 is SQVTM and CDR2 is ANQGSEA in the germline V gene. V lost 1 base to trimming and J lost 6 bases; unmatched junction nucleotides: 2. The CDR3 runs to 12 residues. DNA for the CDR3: TGCAGCGTTGAAGGACTAGCGTCCGAGCAGTACTTC. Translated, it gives CSVEGLASEQYF.

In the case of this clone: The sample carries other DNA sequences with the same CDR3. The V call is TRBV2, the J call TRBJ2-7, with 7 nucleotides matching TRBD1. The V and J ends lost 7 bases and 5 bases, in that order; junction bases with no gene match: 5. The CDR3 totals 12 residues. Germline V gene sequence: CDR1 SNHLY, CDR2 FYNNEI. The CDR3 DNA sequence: TGTGCCAGCATAGGGGGCTTACACGAGCAGTACTTC. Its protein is CASIGGLHEQYF.

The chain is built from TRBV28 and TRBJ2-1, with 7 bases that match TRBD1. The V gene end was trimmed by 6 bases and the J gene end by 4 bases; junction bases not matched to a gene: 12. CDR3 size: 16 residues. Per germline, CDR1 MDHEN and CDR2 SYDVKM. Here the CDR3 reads CASRNIKGASYNEQFF. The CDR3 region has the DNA TGTGCCAGCAGAAATATAAAGGGGGCTTCATACAATGAGCAGTTCTTC.

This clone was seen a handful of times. Written as DNA, the CDR3 is TGTGCCAGCAGCCCGGCGGGGGGTTTCGGTCCAAGGGAGCAGTACTTC. Amino acid sequence: CASSPAGGFGPREQYF. The chain has TRBV7-2 and TRBJ2-7; the match to TRBD2 covers 8 bases. In germline, CDR1 is SGHTA, CDR2 FQGNSA. This CDR3 is built from 16 residues. V was pared by 5 bases and J by 7 bases, with 16 bases of the junction left unmatched.

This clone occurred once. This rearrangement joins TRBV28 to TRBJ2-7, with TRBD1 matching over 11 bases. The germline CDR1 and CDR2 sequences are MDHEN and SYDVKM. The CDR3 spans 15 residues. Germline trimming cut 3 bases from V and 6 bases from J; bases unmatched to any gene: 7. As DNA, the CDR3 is TGTGCCAGCAGTTTCAGGGACAGGGGGTTAGGCGAGCAGTACTTC. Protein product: CASSFRDRGLGEQYF.

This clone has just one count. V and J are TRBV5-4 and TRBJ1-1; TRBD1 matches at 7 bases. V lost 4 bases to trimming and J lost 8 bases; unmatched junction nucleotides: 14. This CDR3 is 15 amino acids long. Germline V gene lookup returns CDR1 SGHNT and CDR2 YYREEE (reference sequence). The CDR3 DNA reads TGTGCCAGCAGCCCAGACTCGACAGGGCGGGAGGAAGCTTTCTTT. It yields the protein CASSPDSTGREEAFF.

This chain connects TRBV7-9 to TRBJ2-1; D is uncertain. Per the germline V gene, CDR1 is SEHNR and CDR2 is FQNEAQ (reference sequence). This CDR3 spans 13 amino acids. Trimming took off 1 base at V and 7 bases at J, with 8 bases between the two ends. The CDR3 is CASSLGVNNEQFF. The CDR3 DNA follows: TGTGCCAGCAGCTTAGGGGTCAATAATGAGCAGTTCTTC.

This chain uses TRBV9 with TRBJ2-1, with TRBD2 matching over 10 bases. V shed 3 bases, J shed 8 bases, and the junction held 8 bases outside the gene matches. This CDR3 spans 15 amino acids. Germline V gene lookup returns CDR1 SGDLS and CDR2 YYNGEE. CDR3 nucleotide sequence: TGTGCCAGCAGCGCCGGACTAGCGGTTATGGATGAGCAGTTCTTC. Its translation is CASSAGLAVMDEQFF.

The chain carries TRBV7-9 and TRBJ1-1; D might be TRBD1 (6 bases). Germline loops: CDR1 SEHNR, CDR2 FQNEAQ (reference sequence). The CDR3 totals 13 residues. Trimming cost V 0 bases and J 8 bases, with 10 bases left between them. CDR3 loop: CASSLAGATEAFF. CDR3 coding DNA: TGTGCCAGCAGCTTAGCGGGGGCGACGGAAGCTTTCTTT.

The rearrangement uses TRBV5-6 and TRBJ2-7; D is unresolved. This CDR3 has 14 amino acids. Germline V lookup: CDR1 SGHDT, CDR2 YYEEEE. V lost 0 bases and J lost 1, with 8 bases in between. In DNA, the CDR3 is TGTGCCAGCAGCTTGGATCCGCAATCCTACGAGCAGTACTTC. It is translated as CASSLDPQSYEQYF.

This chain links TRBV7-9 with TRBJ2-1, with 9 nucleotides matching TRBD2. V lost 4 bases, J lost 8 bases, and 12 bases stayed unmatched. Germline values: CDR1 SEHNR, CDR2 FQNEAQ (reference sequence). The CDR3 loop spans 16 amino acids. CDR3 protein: CASSSDITTSGYEQFF. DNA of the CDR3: TGTGCCAGCAGCTCTGACATAACGACTAGCGGCTATGAGCAGTTCTTC.

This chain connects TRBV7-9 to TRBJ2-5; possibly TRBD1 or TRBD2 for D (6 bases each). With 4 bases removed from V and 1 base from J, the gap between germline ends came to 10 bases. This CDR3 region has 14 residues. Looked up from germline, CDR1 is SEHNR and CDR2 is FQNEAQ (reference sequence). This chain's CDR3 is CASSSTGAQETQYF. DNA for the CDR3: TGTGCCAGCAGCTCCACGGGGGCCCAAGAGACCCAGTACTTC.

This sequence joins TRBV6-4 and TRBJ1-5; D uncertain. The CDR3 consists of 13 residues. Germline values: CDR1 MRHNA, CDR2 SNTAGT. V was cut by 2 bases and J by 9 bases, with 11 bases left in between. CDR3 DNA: TGTGCCAGCAGTGACGCCTCGGGGAGGCCCCAGCATTTT. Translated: CASSDASGRPQHF.

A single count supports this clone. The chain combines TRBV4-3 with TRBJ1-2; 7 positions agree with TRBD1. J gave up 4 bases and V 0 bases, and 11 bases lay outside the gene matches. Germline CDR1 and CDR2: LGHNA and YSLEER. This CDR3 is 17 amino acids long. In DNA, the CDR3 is TGCGCCAGCAGCCAAGACCATTTTAAGGGGGCGGTCTATGGCTACACCTTC. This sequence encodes CASSQDHFKGAVYGYTF.

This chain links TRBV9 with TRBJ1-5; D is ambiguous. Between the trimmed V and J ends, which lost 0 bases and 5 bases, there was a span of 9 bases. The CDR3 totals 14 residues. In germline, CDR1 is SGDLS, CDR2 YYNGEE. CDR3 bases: TGTGCCAGCAGCGTAGGGGGAATGGATCAGCCCCAGCATTTT. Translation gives CASSVGGMDQPQHF.

The CDR3 DNA reads as TGTGCCAGCAGCTCGGCACAGGGGGTAGACACTGAAGCTTTCTTT. This codes for CASSSAQGVDTEAFF. V and J are TRBV28 and TRBJ1-1; 8 nucleotides match TRBD1. Germline CDR1 reads MDHEN; CDR2 reads SYDVKM. V lost 6 bases, J lost 3 bases, and 9 bases stayed unmatched. CDR3 size: 15 residues.

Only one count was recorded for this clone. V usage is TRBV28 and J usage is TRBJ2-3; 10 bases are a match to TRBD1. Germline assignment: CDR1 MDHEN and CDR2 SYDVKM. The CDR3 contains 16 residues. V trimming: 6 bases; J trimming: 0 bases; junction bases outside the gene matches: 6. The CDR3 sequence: CASRRDRGFSTDTQYF. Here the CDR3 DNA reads TGTGCCAGCAGGCGGGACAGGGGATTTAGCACAGATACGCAGTATTTT.

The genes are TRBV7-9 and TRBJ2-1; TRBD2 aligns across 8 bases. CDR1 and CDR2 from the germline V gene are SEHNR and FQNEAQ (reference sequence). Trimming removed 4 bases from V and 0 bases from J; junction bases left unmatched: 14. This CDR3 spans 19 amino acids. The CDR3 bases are TGTGCCAGCAGCTCGATTTTCTTAGCGGGACTCGGCTCCTACAATGAGCAGTTCTTC. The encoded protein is CASSSIFLAGLGSYNEQFF. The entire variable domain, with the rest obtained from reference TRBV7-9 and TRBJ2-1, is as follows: DTGVSQNPRHKITKRGQNVTFRCDPISEHNRLYWYRQTLGQGPEFLTYFQNEAQLEKSRLLSDRFSAERPKGSFSTLEIQRTEQGDSAMYLCASSSIFLAGLGSYNEQFFGPGTRLTVL.

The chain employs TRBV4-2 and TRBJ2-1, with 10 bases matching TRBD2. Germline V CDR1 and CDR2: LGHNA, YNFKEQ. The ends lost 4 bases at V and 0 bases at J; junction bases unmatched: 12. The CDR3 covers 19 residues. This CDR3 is CASSPKLAGLPGSYNEQFF. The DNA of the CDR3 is TGTGCCAGCAGCCCGAAACTAGCGGGACTACCGGGCTCCTACAATGAGCAGTTCTTC.

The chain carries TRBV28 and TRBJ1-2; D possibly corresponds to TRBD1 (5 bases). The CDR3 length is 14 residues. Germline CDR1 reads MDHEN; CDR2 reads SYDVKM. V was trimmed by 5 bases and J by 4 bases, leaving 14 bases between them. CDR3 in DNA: TGTGCCAGCAGTCCGATCAGGACACTCTATGGCTACACCTTC. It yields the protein CASSPIRTLYGYTF.

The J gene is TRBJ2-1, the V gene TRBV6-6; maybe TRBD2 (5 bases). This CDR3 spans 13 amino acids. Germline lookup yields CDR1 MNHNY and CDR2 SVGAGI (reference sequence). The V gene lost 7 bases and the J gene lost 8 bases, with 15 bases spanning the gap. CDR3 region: CASTLGRRYEQFF. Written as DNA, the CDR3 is TGTGCCAGCACCCTGGGAAGGAGGTATGAGCAGTTCTTC.